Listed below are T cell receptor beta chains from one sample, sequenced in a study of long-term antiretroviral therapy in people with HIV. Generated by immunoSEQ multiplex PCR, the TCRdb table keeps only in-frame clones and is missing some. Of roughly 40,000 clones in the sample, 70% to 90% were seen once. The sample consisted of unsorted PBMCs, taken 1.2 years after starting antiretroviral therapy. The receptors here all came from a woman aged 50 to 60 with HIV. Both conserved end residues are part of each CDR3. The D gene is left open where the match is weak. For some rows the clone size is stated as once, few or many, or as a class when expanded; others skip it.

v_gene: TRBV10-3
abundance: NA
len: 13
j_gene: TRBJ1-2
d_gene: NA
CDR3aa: CAIRGLDNYGYTF
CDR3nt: TGTGCCATCCGAGGCCTCGATAACTATGGCTACACCTTC

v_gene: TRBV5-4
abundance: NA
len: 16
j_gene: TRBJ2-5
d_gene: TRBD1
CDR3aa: CASSRKGRGQEGTQYF
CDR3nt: TGTGCCAGCAGCCGAAAGGGCAGGGGGCAAGAGGGTACCCAGTACTTC

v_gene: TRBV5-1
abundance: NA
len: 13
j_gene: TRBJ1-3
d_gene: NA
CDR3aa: CASSLAGGNTIYF
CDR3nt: TGCGCCAGCAGCCTAGCAGGTGGAAACACCATATATTTT

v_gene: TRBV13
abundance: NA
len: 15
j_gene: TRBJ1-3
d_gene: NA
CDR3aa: CASSPGPFSGNTIYF
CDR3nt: TGTGCCAGCAGCCCGGGCCCATTCTCTGGAAACACCATATATTTT

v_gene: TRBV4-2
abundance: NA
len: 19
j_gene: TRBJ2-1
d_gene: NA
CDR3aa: CASSQDWQPGAAAYNEQFF
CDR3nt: TGTGCCAGCAGCCAAGATTGGCAGCCGGGAGCGGCCGCCTACAATGAGCAGTTCTTC

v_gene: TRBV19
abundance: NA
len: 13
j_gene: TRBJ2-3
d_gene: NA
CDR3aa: CASSLDGTDTQYF
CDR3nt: TGTGCCAGTAGTCTCGACGGCACAGATACGCAGTATTTT

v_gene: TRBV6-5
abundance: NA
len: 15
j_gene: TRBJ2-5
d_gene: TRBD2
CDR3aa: CASSLTSGGPGTQYF
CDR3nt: TGTGCCAGCAGTTTGACTAGCGGGGGACCCGGGACCCAGTACTTC

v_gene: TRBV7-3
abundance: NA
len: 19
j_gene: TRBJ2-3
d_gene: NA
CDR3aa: CASSLTASPSAGPFNTQYF
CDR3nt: TGTGCCAGCAGCTTAACCGCTTCCCCGTCAGCGGGCCCATTTAATACGCAGTATTTT

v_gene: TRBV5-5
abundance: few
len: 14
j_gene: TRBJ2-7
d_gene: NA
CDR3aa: CASSLGAGAYEQYF
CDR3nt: TGTGCCAGCAGCTTGGGGGCAGGAGCCTACGAGCAGTACTTC

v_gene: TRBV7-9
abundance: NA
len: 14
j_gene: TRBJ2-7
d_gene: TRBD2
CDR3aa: CASRGGGESYEQYF
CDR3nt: TGTGCCAGCCGGGGGGGCGGAGAATCATACGAGCAGTACTTC

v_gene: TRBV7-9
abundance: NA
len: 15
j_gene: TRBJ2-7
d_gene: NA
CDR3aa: CASSLVGRNSYEQYF
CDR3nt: TGTGCCAGCAGCTTAGTTGGTAGGAACTCCTACGAGCAGTACTTC

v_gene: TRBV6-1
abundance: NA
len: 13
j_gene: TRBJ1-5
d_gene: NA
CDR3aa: CASLSRGMGPQHF
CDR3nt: TGTGCCAGCCTGTCGAGGGGTATGGGGCCCCAGCATTTT

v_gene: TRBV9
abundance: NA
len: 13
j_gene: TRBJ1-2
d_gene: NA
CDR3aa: CASSVDPNYGYTF
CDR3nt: TGTGCCAGCAGCGTAGACCCTAACTATGGCTACACCTTC

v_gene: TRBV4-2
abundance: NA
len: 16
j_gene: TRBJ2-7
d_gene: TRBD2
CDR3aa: CASSQDLTSGPYEQYF
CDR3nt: TGTGCCAGCAGCCAAGATCTGACTAGCGGCCCCTACGAGCAGTACTTC

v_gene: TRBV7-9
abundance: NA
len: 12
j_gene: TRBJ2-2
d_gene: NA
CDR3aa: CARGERLEELFF
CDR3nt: TGTGCCCGTGGGGAGAGACTGGAGGAGCTGTTTTTT

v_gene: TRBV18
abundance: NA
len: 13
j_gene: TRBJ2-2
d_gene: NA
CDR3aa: CASSPQSTGELFF
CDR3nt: TGTGCCAGCTCACCTCAGTCCACCGGGGAGCTGTTTTTT

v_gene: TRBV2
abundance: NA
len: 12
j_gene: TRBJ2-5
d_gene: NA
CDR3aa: CASSALQETQYF
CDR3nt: TGTGCCAGCAGTGCCCTTCAAGAGACCCAGTACTTC

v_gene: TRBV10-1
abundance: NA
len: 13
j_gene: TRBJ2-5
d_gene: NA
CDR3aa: CANRGTDQETQYF
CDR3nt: TGCGCCAACAGAGGGACGGACCAAGAGACCCAGTACTTC

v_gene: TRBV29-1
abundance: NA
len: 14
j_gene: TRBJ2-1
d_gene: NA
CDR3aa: CSSIPGAQYNEQFF
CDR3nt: TGCAGCTCAATCCCGGGGGCGCAATACAATGAGCAGTTCTTC

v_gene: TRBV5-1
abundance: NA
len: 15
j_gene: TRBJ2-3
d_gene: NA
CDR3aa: CASRGGLVTTDTQYF
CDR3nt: TGCGCCAGCAGGGGCGGACTGGTAACCACAGATACGCAGTATTTT

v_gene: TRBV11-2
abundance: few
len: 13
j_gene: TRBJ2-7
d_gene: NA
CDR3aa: CASSLVTTAEQYF
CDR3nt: TGTGCCAGCAGCTTAGTTACGACAGCCGAGCAGTACTTC

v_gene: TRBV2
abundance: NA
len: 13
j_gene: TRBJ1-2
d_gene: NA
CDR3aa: CASKGAGWYGYTF
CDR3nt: TGTGCCAGCAAAGGGGCAGGGTGGTATGGCTACACCTTC

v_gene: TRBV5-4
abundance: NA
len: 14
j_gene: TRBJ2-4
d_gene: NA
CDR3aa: CASSLRAGAGIQYF
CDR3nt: TGTGCCAGCAGCTTGCGCGCGGGGGCTGGCATTCAGTACTTC

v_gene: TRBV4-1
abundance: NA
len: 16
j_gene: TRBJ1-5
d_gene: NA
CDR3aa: CASSQDLGGRGQPQHF
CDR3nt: TGCGCCAGCAGCCAAGATCTTGGGGGGCGCGGGCAGCCCCAGCATTTT

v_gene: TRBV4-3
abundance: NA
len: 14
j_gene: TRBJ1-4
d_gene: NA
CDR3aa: CASSLDSWSEKLFF
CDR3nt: TGCGCCAGCAGTCTGGACAGCTGGAGTGAAAAACTGTTTTTT

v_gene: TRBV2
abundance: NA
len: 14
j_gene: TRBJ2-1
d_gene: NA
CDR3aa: CASRLQDLYNEQFF
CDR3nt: TGTGCCAGCAGACTGCAGGACTTGTACAATGAGCAGTTCTTC

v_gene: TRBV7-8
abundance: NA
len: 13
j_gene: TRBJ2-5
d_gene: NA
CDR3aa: CASNGGGWETQYF
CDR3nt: TGTGCCAGCAACGGAGGGGGTTGGGAGACCCAGTACTTC

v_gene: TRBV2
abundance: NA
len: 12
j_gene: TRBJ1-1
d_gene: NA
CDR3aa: CASKRLGSEAFF
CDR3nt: TGTGCCAGCAAACGGCTAGGGTCTGAAGCTTTCTTT

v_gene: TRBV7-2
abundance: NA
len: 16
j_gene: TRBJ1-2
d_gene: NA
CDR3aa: CASSLETGFTNYGYTF
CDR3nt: TGTGCCAGCAGCTTAGAAACGGGGTTCACTAACTATGGCTACACCTTC

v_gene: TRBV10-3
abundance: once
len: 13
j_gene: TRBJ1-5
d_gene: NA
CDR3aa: CAISESAGQPQHF
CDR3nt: TGTGCCATCAGTGAGTCGGCAGGTCAGCCCCAGCATTTT

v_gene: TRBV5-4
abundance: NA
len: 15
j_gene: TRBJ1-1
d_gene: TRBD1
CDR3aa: CASSPLGDRNTEAFF
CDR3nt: TGTGCCAGCAGCCCCCTCGGGGACAGGAACACTGAAGCTTTCTTT

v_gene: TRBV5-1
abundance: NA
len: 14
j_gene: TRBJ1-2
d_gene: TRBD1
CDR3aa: CASSWGDSNYGYTF
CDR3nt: TGCGCCAGCAGCTGGGGGGACAGTAACTATGGCTACACCTTC

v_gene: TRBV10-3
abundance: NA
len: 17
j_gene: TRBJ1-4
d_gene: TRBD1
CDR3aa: CAISETRQGVDNEKLFF
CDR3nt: TGTGCCATCAGTGAGACGCGACAGGGTGTCGATAATGAAAAACTGTTTTTT

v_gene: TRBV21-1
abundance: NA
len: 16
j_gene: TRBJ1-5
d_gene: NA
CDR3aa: CASSKILAGPNQPQHF
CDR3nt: TGTGCCAGCAGCAAGATCCTCGCGGGTCCCAATCAGCCCCAGCATTTT

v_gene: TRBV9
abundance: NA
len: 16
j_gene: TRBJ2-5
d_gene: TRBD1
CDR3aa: CASSVGTGFYQETQYF
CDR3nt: TGTGCCAGCAGCGTTGGGACAGGGTTTTACCAAGAGACCCAGTACTTC

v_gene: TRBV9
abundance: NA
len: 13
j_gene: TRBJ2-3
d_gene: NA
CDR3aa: CASTQGNGDTQYF
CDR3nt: TGTGCCAGCACTCAGGGTAATGGAGATACGCAGTATTTT

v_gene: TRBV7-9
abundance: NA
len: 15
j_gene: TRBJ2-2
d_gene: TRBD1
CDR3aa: CASSLAQGRTGELFF
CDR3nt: TGTGCCAGCAGCTTAGCACAGGGGAGAACCGGGGAGCTGTTTTTT

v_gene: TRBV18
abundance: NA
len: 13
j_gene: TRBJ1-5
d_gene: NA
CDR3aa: CASSRDLDQPQHF
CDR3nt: TGTGCCAGCTCACGAGATTTAGATCAGCCCCAGCATTTT

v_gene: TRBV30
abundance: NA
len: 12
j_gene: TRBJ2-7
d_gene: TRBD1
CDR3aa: CAWSHTGDEQYF
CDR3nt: TGTGCCTGGAGCCACACAGGGGATGAGCAGTACTTC

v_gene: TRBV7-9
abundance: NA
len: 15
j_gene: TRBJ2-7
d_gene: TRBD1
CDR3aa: CASSHPRDSSYEQYF
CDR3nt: TGTGCCAGCAGCCATCCCCGGGACAGCTCCTACGAGCAGTACTTC

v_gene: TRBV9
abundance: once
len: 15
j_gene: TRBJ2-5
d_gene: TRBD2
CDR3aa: CASSFGTSGGETQYF
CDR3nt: TGTGCCAGCAGCTTTGGGACTAGCGGTGGAGAGACCCAGTACTTC

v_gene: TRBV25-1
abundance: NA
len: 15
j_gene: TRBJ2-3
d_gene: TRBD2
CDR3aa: CASSELAGGADTQYF
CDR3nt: TGTGCCAGCAGTGAACTAGCGGGGGGTGCAGATACGCAGTATTTT

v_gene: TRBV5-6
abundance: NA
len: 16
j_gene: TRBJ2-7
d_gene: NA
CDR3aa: CASRPLAALGSYEQYF
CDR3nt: TGTGCCAGCAGGCCTCTAGCCGCCCTAGGGTCCTACGAGCAGTACTTC

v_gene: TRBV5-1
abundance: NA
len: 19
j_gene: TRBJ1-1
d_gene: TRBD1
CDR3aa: CASSLGRESGGRLNTEAFF
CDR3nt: TGCGCCAGCAGCCTAGGGCGCGAGTCAGGGGGCCGCTTAAACACTGAAGCTTTCTTT

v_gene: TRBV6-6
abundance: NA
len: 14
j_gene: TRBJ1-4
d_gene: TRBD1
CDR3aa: CASRRDRSNEKLFF
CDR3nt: TGTGCCAGCAGGAGGGACAGAAGTAATGAAAAACTGTTTTTT

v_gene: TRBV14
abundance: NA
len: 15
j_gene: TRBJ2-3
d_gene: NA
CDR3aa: CASSQVRGRTDTQYF
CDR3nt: TGTGCCAGCAGCCAAGTACGGGGGCGCACAGATACGCAGTATTTT

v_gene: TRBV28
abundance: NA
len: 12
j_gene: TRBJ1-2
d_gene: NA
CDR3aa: CASDRGGRGYTF
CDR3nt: TGTGCCAGCGACCGCGGGGGTAGAGGCTACACCTTC

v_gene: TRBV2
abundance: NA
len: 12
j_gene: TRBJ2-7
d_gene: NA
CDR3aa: CASSLRLLEQYF
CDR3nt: TGTGCCAGCAGTCTTCGGCTCTTGGAGCAGTACTTC